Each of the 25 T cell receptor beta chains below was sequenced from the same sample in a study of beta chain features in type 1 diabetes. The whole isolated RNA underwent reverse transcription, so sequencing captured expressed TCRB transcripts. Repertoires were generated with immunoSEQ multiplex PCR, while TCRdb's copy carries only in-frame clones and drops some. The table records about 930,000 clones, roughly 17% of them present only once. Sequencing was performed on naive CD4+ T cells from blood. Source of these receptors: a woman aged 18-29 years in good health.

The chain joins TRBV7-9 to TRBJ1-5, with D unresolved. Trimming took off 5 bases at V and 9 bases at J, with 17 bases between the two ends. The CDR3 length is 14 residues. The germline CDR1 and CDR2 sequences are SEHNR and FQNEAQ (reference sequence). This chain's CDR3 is CASSLMDGDRPQHF. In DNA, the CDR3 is TGTGCCAGCAGCCTCATGGACGGAGATCGGCCCCAGCATTTT.

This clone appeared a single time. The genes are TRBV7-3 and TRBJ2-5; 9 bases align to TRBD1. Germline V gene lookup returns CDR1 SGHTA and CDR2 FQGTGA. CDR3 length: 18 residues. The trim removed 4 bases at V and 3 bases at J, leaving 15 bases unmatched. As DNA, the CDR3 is TGTGCCAGCAGCTATACACACTTACCGGGACAGGGAGAAGAGACCCAGTACTTC. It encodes CASSYTHLPGQGEETQYF.

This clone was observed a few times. CDR3 loop: CSVAKGTGGSEQYF. As DNA, the CDR3 is TGCAGCGTCGCGAAGGGGACAGGGGGTTCCGAGCAGTACTTC. The chain carries TRBV29-1 and TRBJ2-7; TRBD1 agrees at 11 bases. J lost 6 bases, V lost 6 bases, and 10 bases had no gene match. The CDR3 loop spans 14 amino acids. Germline assignment: CDR1 SQVTM and CDR2 ANQGSEA.

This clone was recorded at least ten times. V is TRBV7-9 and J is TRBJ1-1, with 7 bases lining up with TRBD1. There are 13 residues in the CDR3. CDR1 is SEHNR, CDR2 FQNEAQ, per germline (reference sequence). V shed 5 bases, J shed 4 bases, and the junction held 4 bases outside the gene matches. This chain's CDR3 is CASSPTGVTEAFF. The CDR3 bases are TGTGCCAGCAGCCCTACAGGGGTCACTGAAGCTTTCTTT.

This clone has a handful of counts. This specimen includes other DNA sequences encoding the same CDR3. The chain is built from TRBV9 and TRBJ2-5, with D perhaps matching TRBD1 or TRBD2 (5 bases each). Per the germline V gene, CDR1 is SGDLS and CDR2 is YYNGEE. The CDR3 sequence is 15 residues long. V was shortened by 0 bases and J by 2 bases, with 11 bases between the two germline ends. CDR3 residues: CASSVASGPQETQYF. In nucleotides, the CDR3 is TGTGCCAGCAGCGTAGCCTCGGGGCCTCAAGAGACCCAGTACTTC. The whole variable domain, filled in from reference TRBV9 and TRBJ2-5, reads DSGVTQTPKHLITATGQRVTLRCSPRSGDLSVYWYQQSLDQGLQFLIQYYNGEERAKGNILERFSAQQFPDLHSELNLSSLELGDSALYFCASSVASGPQETQYFGPGTRLLVL.

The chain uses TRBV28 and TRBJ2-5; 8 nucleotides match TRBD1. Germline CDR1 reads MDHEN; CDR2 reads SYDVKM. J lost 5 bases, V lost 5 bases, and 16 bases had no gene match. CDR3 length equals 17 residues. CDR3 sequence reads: CASSPRRWAGGSETQYF. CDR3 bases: TGTGCCAGCAGTCCGAGGCGTTGGGCAGGGGGCAGCGAGACCCAGTACTTC.

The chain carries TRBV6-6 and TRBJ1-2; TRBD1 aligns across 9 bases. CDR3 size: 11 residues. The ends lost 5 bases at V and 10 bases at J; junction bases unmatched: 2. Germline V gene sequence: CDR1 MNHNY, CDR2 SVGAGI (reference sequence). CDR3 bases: TGTGCCAGCAGTCGGGACAGGGACTACACCTTC. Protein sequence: CASSRDRDYTF.

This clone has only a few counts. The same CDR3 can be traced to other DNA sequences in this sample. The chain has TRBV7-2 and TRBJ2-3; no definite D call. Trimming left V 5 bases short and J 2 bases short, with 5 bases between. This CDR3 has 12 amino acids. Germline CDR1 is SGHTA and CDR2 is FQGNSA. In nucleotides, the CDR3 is TGTGCCAGCAGCCTATTCACAGATACGCAGTATTTT. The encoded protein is CASSLFTDTQYF.

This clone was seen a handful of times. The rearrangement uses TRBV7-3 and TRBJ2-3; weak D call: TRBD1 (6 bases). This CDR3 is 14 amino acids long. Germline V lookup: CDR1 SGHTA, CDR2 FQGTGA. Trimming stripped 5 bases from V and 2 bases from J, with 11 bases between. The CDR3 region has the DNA TGTGCCAGCAGCCTTGGACAGTTCACAGATACGCAGTATTTT. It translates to CASSLGQFTDTQYF. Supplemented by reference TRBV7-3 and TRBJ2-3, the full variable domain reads GAGVSQTPSNKVTEKGKYVELRCDPISGHTALYWYRQSLGQGPEFLIYFQGTGAADDSGLPNDRFFAVRPEGSVSTLKIQRTERGDSAVYLCASSLGQFTDTQYFGPGTRLTVL.

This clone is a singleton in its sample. CDR3 coding DNA: TGTGCCGCCGGGGAGTCAGGAGCAGATACGCAGTATTTT. This translates into CAAGESGADTQYF. The rearrangement links TRBV15 to TRBJ2-3; TRBD2 is a possible D gene (5 bases). CDR3 length: 13 amino acids. V lost 11 bases, J lost 4 bases, and 16 bases lay in between. Germline V gene data show CDR1 as LNHNV and CDR2 as YYDKDF (reference sequence).

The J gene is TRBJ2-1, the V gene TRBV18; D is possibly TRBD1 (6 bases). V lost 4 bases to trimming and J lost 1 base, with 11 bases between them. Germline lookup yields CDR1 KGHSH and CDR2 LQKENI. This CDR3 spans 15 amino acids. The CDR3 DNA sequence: TGTGCCAGCTCACTACAGGGACCGTCCTACAATGAGCAGTTCTTC. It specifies CASSLQGPSYNEQFF. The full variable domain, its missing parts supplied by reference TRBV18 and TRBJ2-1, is NAGVMQNPRHLVRRRGQEARLRCSPMKGHSHVYWYRQLPEEGLKFMVYLQKENIIDESGMPKERFSAEFPKEGPSILRIQQVVRGDSAAYFCASSLQGPSYNEQFFGPGTRLTVL.

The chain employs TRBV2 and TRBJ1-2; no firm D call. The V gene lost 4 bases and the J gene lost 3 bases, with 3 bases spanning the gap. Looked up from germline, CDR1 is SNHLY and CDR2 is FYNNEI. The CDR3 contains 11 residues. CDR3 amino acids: CASSVYYGYTF. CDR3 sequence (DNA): TGTGCCAGCAGTGTCTACTATGGCTACACCTTC.

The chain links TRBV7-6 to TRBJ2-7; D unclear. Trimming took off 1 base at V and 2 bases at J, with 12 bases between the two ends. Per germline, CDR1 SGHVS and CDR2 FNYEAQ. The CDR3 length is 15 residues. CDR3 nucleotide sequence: TGTGCCAGCAGCTTAGGTCAAGGGCGTGCCTACGAGCAGTACTTC. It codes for CASSLGQGRAYEQYF.

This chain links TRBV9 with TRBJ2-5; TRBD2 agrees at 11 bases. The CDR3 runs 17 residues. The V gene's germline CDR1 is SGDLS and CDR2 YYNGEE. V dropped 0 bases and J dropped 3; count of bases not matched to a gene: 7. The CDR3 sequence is CASSVGTETSGEETQYF. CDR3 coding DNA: TGTGCCAGCAGCGTAGGAACTGAGACTAGCGGGGAAGAGACCCAGTACTTC.

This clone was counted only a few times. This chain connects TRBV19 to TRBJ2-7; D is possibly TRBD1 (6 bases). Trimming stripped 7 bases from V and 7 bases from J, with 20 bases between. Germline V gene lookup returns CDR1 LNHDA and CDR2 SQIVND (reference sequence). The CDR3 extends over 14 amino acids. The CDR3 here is CASKRDTSVQEQYF. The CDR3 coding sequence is TGTGCCAGTAAGAGGGACACCTCAGTTCAGGAGCAGTACTTC. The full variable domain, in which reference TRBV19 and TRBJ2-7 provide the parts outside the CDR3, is DGGITQSPKYLFRKEGQNVTLSCEQNLNHDAMYWYRQDPGQGLRLIYYSQIVNDFQKGDIAEGYSVSREKKESFPLTVTSAQKNPTAFYLCASKRDTSVQEQYFGPGTRLTVT.

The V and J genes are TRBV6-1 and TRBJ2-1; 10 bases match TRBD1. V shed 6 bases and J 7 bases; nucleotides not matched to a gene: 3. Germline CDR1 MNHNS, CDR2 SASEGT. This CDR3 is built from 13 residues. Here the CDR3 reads CASRRTGGNEQFF. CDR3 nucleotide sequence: TGTGCCAGCAGACGGACAGGGGGGAATGAGCAGTTCTTC.

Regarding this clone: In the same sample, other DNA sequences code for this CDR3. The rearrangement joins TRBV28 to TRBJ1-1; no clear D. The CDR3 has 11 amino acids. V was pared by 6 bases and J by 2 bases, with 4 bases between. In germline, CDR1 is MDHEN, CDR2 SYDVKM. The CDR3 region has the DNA TGTGCCAGCAGAGTAAACACTGAAGCTTTCTTT. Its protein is CASRVNTEAFF.

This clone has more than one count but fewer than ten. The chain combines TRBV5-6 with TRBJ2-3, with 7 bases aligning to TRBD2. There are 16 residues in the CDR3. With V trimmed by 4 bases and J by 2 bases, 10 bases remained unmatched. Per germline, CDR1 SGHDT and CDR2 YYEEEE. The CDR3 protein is CASSAGLDRITDTQYF. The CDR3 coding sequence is TGTGCCAGCAGCGCAGGACTAGACCGGATCACAGATACGCAGTATTTT.

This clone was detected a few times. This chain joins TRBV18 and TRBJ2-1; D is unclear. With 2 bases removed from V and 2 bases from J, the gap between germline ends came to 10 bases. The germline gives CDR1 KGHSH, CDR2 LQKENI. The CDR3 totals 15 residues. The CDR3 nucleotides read TGTGCCAGCTCACCAGGGCGGAGCCCCTACAATGAGCAGTTCTTC. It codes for CASSPGRSPYNEQFF.

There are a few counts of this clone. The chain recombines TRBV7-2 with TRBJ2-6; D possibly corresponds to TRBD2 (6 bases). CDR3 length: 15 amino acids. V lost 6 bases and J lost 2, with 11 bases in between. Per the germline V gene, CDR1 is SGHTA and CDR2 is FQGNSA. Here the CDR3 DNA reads TGTGCCAGCAGGATTTCGGGAGCTGGGGCCAACGTCCTGACTTTC. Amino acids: CASRISGAGANVLTF.

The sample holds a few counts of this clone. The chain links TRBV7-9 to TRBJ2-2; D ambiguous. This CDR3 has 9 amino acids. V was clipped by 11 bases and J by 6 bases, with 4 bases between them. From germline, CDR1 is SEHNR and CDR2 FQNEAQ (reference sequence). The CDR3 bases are TGTGCCGGCGCCGGGGAGCTGTTTTTT. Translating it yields CAGAGELFF.

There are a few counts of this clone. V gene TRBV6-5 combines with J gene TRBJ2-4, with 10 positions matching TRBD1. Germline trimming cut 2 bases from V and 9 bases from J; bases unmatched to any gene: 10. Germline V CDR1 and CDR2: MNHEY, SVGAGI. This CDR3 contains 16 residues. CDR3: CASSYHPTGQGPIQYF. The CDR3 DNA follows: TGTGCCAGCAGTTACCACCCAACGGGACAGGGGCCCATTCAGTACTTC.

CDR3 nucleotide sequence: TGTGCCAGCAGCTTAGACAGGGGTGCCCACAATGAGCAGTTCTTC. Translating gives CASSLDRGAHNEQFF. The genes are TRBV7-2 and TRBJ2-1, with 7 nucleotides matching TRBD1. Germline assignment: CDR1 SGHTA and CDR2 FQGNSA. Trimming at V came to 1 base and at J to 5 bases, leaving 5 bases not matched to a gene. The length of the CDR3 is 15 residues.

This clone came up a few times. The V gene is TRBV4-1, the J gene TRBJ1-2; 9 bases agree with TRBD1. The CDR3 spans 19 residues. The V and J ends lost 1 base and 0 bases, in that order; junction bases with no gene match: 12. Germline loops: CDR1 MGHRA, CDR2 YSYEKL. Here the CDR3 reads CASSQGPGTGMSANYGYTF. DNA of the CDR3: TGCGCCAGCAGCCAAGGACCCGGGACAGGGATGAGTGCTAACTATGGCTACACCTTC.

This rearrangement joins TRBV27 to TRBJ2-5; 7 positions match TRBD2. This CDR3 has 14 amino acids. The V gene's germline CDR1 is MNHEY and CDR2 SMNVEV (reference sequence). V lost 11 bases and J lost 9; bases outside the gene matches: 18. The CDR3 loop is CASSSGASGRSQYF. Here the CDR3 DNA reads TGTGCCTCCAGCTCCGGCGCTAGCGGTCGGTCCCAGTACTTC.